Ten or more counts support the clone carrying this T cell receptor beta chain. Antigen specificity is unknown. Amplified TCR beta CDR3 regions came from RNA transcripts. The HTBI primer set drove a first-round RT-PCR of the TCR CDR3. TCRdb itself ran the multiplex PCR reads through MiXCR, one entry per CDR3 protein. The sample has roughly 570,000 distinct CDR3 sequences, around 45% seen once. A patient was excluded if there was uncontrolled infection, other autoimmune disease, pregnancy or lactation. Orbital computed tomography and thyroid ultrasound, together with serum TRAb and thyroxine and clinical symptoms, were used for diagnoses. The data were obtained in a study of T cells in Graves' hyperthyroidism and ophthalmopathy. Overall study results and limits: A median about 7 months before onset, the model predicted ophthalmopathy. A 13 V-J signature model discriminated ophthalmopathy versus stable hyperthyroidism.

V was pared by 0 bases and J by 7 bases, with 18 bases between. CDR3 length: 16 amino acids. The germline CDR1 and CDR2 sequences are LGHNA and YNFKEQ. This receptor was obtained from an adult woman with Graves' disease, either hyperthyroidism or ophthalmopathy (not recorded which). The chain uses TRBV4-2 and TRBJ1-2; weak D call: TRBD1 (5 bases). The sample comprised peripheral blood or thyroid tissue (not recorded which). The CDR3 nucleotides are TGTGCCAGCAGCCAAGAGGTCTTTCGGAGGGGCAGTGGCTACACCTTC. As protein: CASSQEVFRRGSGYTF.